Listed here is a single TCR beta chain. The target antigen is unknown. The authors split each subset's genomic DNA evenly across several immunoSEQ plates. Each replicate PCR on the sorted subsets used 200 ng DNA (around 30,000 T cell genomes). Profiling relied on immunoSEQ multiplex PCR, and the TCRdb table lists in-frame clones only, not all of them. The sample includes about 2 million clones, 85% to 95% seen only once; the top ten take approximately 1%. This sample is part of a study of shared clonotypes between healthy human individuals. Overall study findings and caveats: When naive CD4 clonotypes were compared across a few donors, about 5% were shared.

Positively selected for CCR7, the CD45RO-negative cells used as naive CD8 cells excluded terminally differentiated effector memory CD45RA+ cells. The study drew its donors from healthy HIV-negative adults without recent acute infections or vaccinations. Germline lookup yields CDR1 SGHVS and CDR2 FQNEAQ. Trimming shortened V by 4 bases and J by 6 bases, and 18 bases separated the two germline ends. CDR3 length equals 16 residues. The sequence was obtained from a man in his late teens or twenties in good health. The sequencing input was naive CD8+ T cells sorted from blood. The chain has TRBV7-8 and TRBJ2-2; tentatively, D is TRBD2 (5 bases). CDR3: CASSSLGVLHPGELFF. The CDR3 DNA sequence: TGTGCCAGCAGCTCCCTCGGGGTCCTCCACCCCGGGGAGCTGTTTTTT.